This T cell receptor beta chain comes out of a study of T cells in Graves' hyperthyroidism and ophthalmopathy. Findings and limits, study-wide: Most thyroid clonotypes that were expanded above 0.001 also turned up in blood.

Amplification of TCR beta CDR3 regions was performed using RNA transcripts as template. TCR CDR3 regions were first amplified by RT-PCR with HTBI primers. TCRdb passed the multiplex PCR reads through MiXCR, listing each CDR3 protein once. This table has 600,000 or so distinct CDR3 sequences, approximately 14% appearing once. Pregnant or lactating patients were excluded, as were those with uncontrolled infection or other autoimmune disease. Cells are PBMCs isolated from around 9.4 ml of fresh blood. The CDR3 has 16 amino acids. The trim removed 7 bases at V and 0 bases at J, leaving 7 bases unmatched. CDR1 and CDR2 from the germline V gene are SNHLY and FYNNEI. This clonotype occurred many times. The antigen is not known.

The gene calls are TRBV2 and TRBJ1-5, with 9 bases aligning to TRBD1. The source material was blood. The receptor comes from a woman between 50 and 59 years old with Graves' ophthalmopathy. The CDR3 here is CASTKDRGYSNQPQHF. The CDR3 nucleotides read TGTGCCAGCACCAAGGACAGGGGATATAGCAATCAGCCCCAGCATTTT.